One and the same sample provided the 26 T cell receptor beta chains below, sequenced in a study of T cells in Graves' hyperthyroidism and ophthalmopathy. Regions amplified from RNA transcripts were the TCR beta CDR3 regions. The primer set for the first-round RT-PCR of the TCR CDR3 was HTBI. TCRdb used MiXCR to reprocess the multiplex PCR reads, holding one entry per CDR3 protein. The table includes approximately 600,000 distinct CDR3 sequences, roughly 16% detected once. What was sequenced was blood. The source is a woman in her 30s with Graves' hyperthyroidism.

This clonotype was seen just once. Its ends do not fully match the called genes, so a read error is possible. This sequence joins TRBV5-1 and TRBJ2-3, with 12 bases that match TRBD2. Germline CDR1 and CDR2: SGHRS and YFSETQ. CDR3 length equals 16 residues. The CDR3 sequence is CASSLGLAGVTDTQCF. The CDR3 nucleotides are TGCGCCAGCAGCTTGGGACTAGCGGGAGTGACAGATACGCAGTGTTTT.

The table lists this clonotype with many counts. V is TRBV11-2 and J is TRBJ1-2; no firm D call. CDR1 is SGHAT and CDR2 is FQNNGV in the germline V gene. Trimming pared 3 bases from V and 6 bases from J, leaving 11 bases between. The CDR3 is 13 residues long. CDR3 nucleotides: TGTGCCAGCAGCTTCCGACCTCTCCATGGCTACACCTTC. Translation: CASSFRPLHGYTF.

This clonotype was detected ten times or more. The chain is built from TRBV12-3 or TRBV12-4 and TRBJ2-3; 7 positions match TRBD1. V shed 7 bases, J shed 2 bases, and the junction held 9 bases outside the gene matches. This CDR3 contains 15 residues. The CDR3 reads CASTLTGVDTDTQYF. Here the CDR3 DNA reads TGTGCCAGCACATTAACAGGGGTGGACACAGATACGCAGTATTTT.

This clonotype was observed a handful of times. This chain joins TRBV20-1 and TRBJ2-1; D ambiguous. This CDR3 is built from 11 residues. V lost 2 bases to trimming and J lost 8 bases, with 7 bases between them. CDR1 and CDR2 (germline): DFQATT, SNEGSKA (reference sequence). The CDR3 loop is CSARPVYEQFF. The CDR3 DNA reads TGCAGTGCTAGACCCGTCTATGAGCAGTTCTTC.

The table lists this clonotype with many counts. The chain joins TRBV11-2 to TRBJ2-1; D gene unclear. CDR3 length equals 14 residues. CDR1 is SGHAT, CDR2 FQNNGV, per germline. V was shortened by 1 base and J by 7 bases, with 11 bases between the two germline ends. This CDR3 is CASSLVLPTNEQFF. CDR3 coding DNA: TGTGCCAGCAGCTTAGTTCTACCTACGAATGAGCAGTTCTTC.

The chain links TRBV18 to TRBJ2-1; TRBD1 agrees at 9 bases. The CDR3 runs 16 residues. In germline, CDR1 is KGHSH, CDR2 LQKENI. Trimming took 3 bases from V and 6 from J; bases not matched to a gene: 9. The CDR3 DNA reads as TGTGCCAGCTCACCTCGTACAGGGGGCGAAGGCAATGAGCAGTTCTTC. Its translation: CASSPRTGGEGNEQFF.

The genes are TRBV6-1 and TRBJ1-5; D gene uncertain. Germline assignment: CDR1 MNHNS and CDR2 SASEGT. Trimming took 6 bases from V and 0 from J, leaving 12 bases between them. This CDR3 comprises 15 residues. The CDR3 sequence is CASSQTSHSNQPQHF. The CDR3 DNA reads TGTGCCAGCAGCCAAACAAGTCATAGCAATCAGCCCCAGCATTTT.

This rearrangement joins TRBV6-1 to TRBJ2-5, with 10 bases identical to TRBD1. The V and J ends lost 2 bases and 7 bases, in that order; junction bases with no gene match: 7. Germline-derived CDR1 and CDR2 are MNHNS and SASEGT. The CDR3 runs to 15 residues. The CDR3 DNA sequence: TGTGCCAGCAGTGAACGTGGGACAGGGGTGGGGACCCAGTACTTC. Protein sequence: CASSERGTGVGTQYF.

This clonotype was seen more than once but under ten times. The rearrangement joins TRBV13 to TRBJ2-6; D is uncertain. The CDR3 is 16 residues long. In germline, CDR1 is PRHDT, CDR2 FYEKMQ (reference sequence). V lost 4 bases and J lost 2, with 12 bases in between. This CDR3 reads CASSYLLGAGANVLTF. Here the CDR3 DNA reads TGTGCCAGCAGCTATTTGTTGGGCGCTGGGGCCAACGTCCTGACTTTC. Full variable domain (remainder filled in from reference TRBV13 and TRBJ2-6): AAGVIQSPRHLIKEKRETATLKCYPIPRHDTVYWYQQGPGQDPQFLISFYEKMQSDKGSIPDRFSAQQFSDYHSELNMSSLELGDSALYFCASSYLLGAGANVLTFGAGSRLTVL.

There are a few counts of this clonotype. The rearrangement joins TRBV7-6 to TRBJ1-5; D gene uncertain. Germline V CDR1 and CDR2: SGHVS, FNYEAQ. Trimming stripped 0 bases from V and 7 bases from J, with 7 bases between. The CDR3 is 13 residues long. The CDR3, as DNA: TGTGCCAGCAGCTTAGCCCCGGGGCAGCCCCAGCATTTT. Amino acid sequence: CASSLAPGQPQHF.

This clonotype turned up a few times. The rearrangement links TRBV9 to TRBJ2-3, with a tentative D call TRBD2 (5 bases). This CDR3 comprises 16 residues. With 4 bases removed from V and 0 bases from J, the gap between germline ends came to 15 bases. Germline V gene data show CDR1 as SGDLS and CDR2 as YYNGEE. Here the CDR3 DNA reads TGTGCCAGCAGCTCAGAGGGTGGCGGGAGCACAGATACGCAGTATTTT. It specifies CASSSEGGGSTDTQYF.

Many counts were recorded for this clonotype. The chain employs TRBV28 and TRBJ2-7; possibly TRBD1 or TRBD2 for D (5 bases each). Trimming took off 7 bases at V and 2 bases at J, with 15 bases between the two ends. The CDR3 consists of 14 residues. In germline, CDR1 is MDHEN, CDR2 SYDVKM. The CDR3 loop is CASTGTPGTYEQYF. CDR3 DNA: TGTGCCAGCACCGGGACCCCTGGGACCTACGAGCAGTACTTC. The entire variable domain, with the rest obtained from reference TRBV28 and TRBJ2-7, is as follows: DVKVTQSSRYLVKRTGEKVFLECVQDMDHENMFWYRQDPGLGLRLIYFSYDVKMKEKGDIPEGYSVSREKKERFSLILESASTNQTSMYLCASTGTPGTYEQYFGPGTRLTVT.

This clonotype was detected ten times or more. The chain links TRBV27 to TRBJ1-2, with D maybe TRBD1 (5 bases). V was clipped by 6 bases and J by 11 bases, with 13 bases between them. In germline, CDR1 is MNHEY, CDR2 SMNVEV (reference sequence). This CDR3 contains 11 residues. CDR3 DNA sequence: TGTGCCAGCAGCCCGGGGACGGGTTACACCTTC. Translation gives CASSPGTGYTF.

The rearrangement links TRBV11-2 to TRBJ2-1; 7 nucleotides line up with TRBD2. J was trimmed by 5 bases and V by 3 bases; bases with no gene match: 7. The CDR3 is made up of 15 amino acids. Germline V gene data show CDR1 as SGHAT and CDR2 as FQNNGV. The CDR3 here is CASSFFSSGNNEQFF. In DNA, the CDR3 is TGTGCCAGCAGCTTCTTCTCTAGCGGAAACAATGAGCAGTTCTTC. Variable domain in full (rest from reference TRBV11-2 and TRBJ2-1): EAGVAQSPRYKIIEKRQSVAFWCNPISGHATLYWYQQILGQGPKLLIQFQNNGVVDDSQLPKDRFSAERLKGVDSTLKIQPAKLEDSAVYLCASSFFSSGNNEQFFGPGTRLTVL.

This clonotype was seen many times. The gene calls are TRBV7-2 and TRBJ2-3; D remains unclear. This CDR3 is 15 amino acids long. Germline CDR1 is SGHTA and CDR2 is FQGNSA. Trimming cost V 2 bases and J 2 bases, with 11 bases left between them. CDR3 region: CASSLYGTTTDTQYF. The DNA of the CDR3 is TGTGCCAGCAGCTTATACGGCACCACCACAGATACGCAGTATTTT.

In its sample, this clonotype was seen many times. V is TRBV7-2 and J is TRBJ2-7; a weak D match, TRBD1 (6 bases). CDR3 size: 13 residues. CDR1 and CDR2 (germline): SGHTA, FQGNSA. V lost 5 bases and J 1 base, leaving 9 bases between the germline ends. CDR3 sequence: CASSRGGSYEQYF. DNA of the CDR3: TGTGCCAGCAGCCGAGGGGGATCCTACGAGCAGTACTTC.

This clonotype was observed many times. The chain is built from TRBV20-1 and TRBJ2-7, with TRBD2 identical over 13 bases. V shed 5 bases and J 2 bases; nucleotides not matched to a gene: 6. The CDR3 covers 15 residues. Germline CDR1 and CDR2: DFQATT and SNEGSKA (reference sequence). The CDR3 nucleotides are TGCAGTGCTGATACCGGGACTAGCGGGACCTACGAGCAGTACTTC. The encoded protein is CSADTGTSGTYEQYF.

Ten or more counts support this clonotype. This chain links TRBV28 with TRBJ2-1; maybe TRBD2 (6 bases). This CDR3 has 15 residues. Germline-derived CDR1 and CDR2 are MDHEN and SYDVKM. V lost 7 bases, J lost 8 bases, and 21 bases lay in between. CDR3 DNA sequence: TGTGCCAGCACCTCCGGGTGGGACGGGAGTTATGAGCAGTTCTTC. Translating it yields CASTSGWDGSYEQFF.

V gene TRBV15 combines with J gene TRBJ2-1; 8 bases match TRBD2. J was trimmed by 2 bases and V by 8 bases; bases with no gene match: 11. The CDR3 spans 16 residues. Germline V lookup: CDR1 LNHNV, CDR2 YYDKDF (reference sequence). CDR3 coding DNA: TGTGCCACCGCCGTTTTAGCGGGACCAACCTACAATGAGCAGTTCTTC. It yields the protein CATAVLAGPTYNEQFF.

This clonotype has at least ten counts. The chain is built from TRBV6-1 and TRBJ2-1; TRBD2 matches 10 bases. Per germline, CDR1 MNHNS and CDR2 SASEGT. The CDR3 has 15 amino acids. The V segment lost 7 bases and the J segment 7 bases; nucleotides outside the gene matches: 10. The CDR3 DNA is TGTGCCAGCACCGCCCTAGCGGGAGCTCGGAATGAGCAGTTCTTC. Amino acids: CASTALAGARNEQFF.

This clonotype was found many times. The chain carries TRBV11-1 and TRBJ2-5; 10 bases map to TRBD1. V shed 4 bases, J shed 6 bases, and the junction held 11 bases outside the gene matches. The CDR3 runs to 16 residues. The germline CDR1 and CDR2 sequences are SGHAT and FQDESV (reference sequence). The CDR3 protein is CASSSPPGQGTKTQYF. CDR3 nucleotides: TGTGCCAGCAGCTCACCACCGGGACAGGGGACGAAGACCCAGTACTTC.

This clonotype was seen many times. This sequence joins TRBV28 and TRBJ2-5, with D possibly TRBD2 on 5 matching bases. The CDR3 length is 13 residues. V lost 4 bases to trimming and J lost 5 bases, with 11 bases between them. Per germline, CDR1 MDHEN and CDR2 SYDVKM. In DNA, the CDR3 is TGTGCCAGCAGTTCCGAGGGCTGGGAGACCCAGTACTTC. This codes for CASSSEGWETQYF.

This clonotype was recorded many times. The chain carries TRBV28 and TRBJ1-1; D is undetermined. The CDR3 is made up of 13 amino acids. Germline loops: CDR1 MDHEN, CDR2 SYDVKM. The germline V and J ends were trimmed by 3 bases and 5 bases, with 10 bases remaining between them. The CDR3: CASSFRWETEAFF. CDR3 sequence (DNA): TGTGCCAGCAGTTTTCGATGGGAGACTGAAGCTTTCTTT.

V is TRBV19 and J is TRBJ1-6, with 10 nucleotides matching TRBD1. Germline assignment: CDR1 LNHDA and CDR2 SQIVND (reference sequence). J was trimmed by 11 bases and V by 8 bases; bases with no gene match: 15. CDR3 length: 16 residues. The CDR3 loop is CASAPVDRGPWPPLHF. CDR3 nucleotide sequence: TGTGCCAGTGCGCCCGTCGACAGGGGGCCGTGGCCACCCCTCCACTTT.

Note on this clonotype: A read error may explain this, as a much larger clone is one base away. V and J are TRBV7-2 and TRBJ1-1; D uncertain. The CDR3 totals 14 residues. Germline V gene sequence: CDR1 SGHTA, CDR2 FQGNSA. DNA for the CDR3: TGTGCCAGCAGCTTAGGCAGGAGGAACACTGAAGATTTCTTT. Protein sequence: CASSLGRRNTEDFF. The whole variable domain, filled in from reference TRBV7-2 and TRBJ1-1, reads GAGVSQSPSNKVTEKGKDVELRCDPISGHTALYWYRQSLGQGLEFLIYFQGNSAPDKSGLPSDRFSAERTGGSVSTLTIQRTQQEDSAVYLCASSLGRRNTEDFFGQGTRLTVV.

In regard to this clonotype: A much larger clone differs from this one at a single base, so this may be a read error. The genes are TRBV29-1 and TRBJ2-1; TRBD2 aligns across 11 bases. CDR3 length: 14 residues. The germline CDR1 and CDR2 sequences are SQVTM and ANQGSEA. CDR3 sequence: CSVERLAGYNKQFF. In DNA, the CDR3 is TGCAGCGTTGAGAGACTAGCGGGATACAATAAGCAGTTCTTC.